This T cell receptor beta chain was identified during a study of blood T cell repertoires in COVID-19. Turning to the study itself: COVID-19 samples from acute and convalescent phases originated in the United States, Italy and Spain.

Here immunoSEQ multiplex PCR was the method, and the copy in TCRdb shows in-frame clones only, minus some. The data hold around 200,000 clones, with around 82% observed a single time. The clonotype originates from a man aged 45-65 years with active or convalescent COVID-19. Sample: peripheral blood.

The CDR3 loop is CASSRGIRDPGPQYF. The DNA of the CDR3 is TGTGCCAGCAGCAGGGGGATAAGGGACCCGGGCCCGCAGTATTTT. This chain connects TRBV7-6 to TRBJ2-3; D may be TRBD1 (6 bases). In germline, CDR1 is SGHVS, CDR2 FNYEAQ. CDR3 length equals 15 residues. V shed 5 bases and J shed 10 bases, with 22 bases lying between them.